Presented here are 4 T cell receptor beta chains from one specimen sequenced in a study of T-cell reconstitution after alpha-beta-depleted transplantation in children. The library targeted TCRbeta and was prepared with unique molecular identifiers. TCRdb called the PCR reads again in MiXCR, with one record for every CDR3 protein. This sample has about 980,000 distinct CDR3 sequences; roughly 29% occur once, and the top ten carry about 28%. The sample consisted of PBMCs, mostly from graft donor cells, taken 360 days after TCRalphabeta/CD19-depleted stem cell transplant. The receptor source for this set is a boy under two years old who had a stem cell transplant for SCID, so the T cells may come from the graft donor.

This clonotype was seen more than once but under ten times. V is TRBV7-9 and J is TRBJ1-1; D remains ambiguous. From germline, CDR1 is SEHNR and CDR2 FQNEAQ (reference sequence). The CDR3 has 16 residues. Trimming took 2 bases from V and 3 from J, leaving 16 bases between them. This CDR3 reads CASSLSRGGRDTEAFF. The CDR3 DNA sequence: TGTGCCAGCAGCTTATCGAGAGGCGGACGGGACACTGAAGCTTTCTTT.

The rearrangement links TRBV18 to TRBJ2-3, with TRBD1 identical over 9 bases. The junction had 8 bases not matched to a gene; V was cut back by 3 bases and J by 1 base. Per the germline V gene, CDR1 is KGHSH and CDR2 is LQKENI. The CDR3 consists of 17 residues. The CDR3 sequence: CASSPGDRASGTDTQYF. The CDR3, as DNA: TGTGCCAGCTCACCGGGGGACAGGGCCTCTGGCACAGATACGCAGTATTTT.

In its sample, this clonotype was seen a few times. The V call is TRBV4-3, the J call TRBJ2-7, with a tentative D call TRBD1 (6 bases). The germline CDR1 and CDR2 sequences are LGHNA and YSLEER. V was cut by 1 base and J by 1 base, with 17 bases left in between. The CDR3 covers 17 residues. The CDR3, as DNA: TGCGCCAGCAGCCAAGCACTTAGAACAGGGTCTTCCTACGAGCAGTACTTC. As protein: CASSQALRTGSSYEQYF.

This clonotype was picked up many times. The DNA for the CDR3 is TGCGCCAGCTCCTCCCGCCAGAGCTCCTACAATGAGCAGTTCTTC. Residues: CASSSRQSSYNEQFF. The rearrangement joins TRBV5-1 to TRBJ2-1; D is ambiguous. V lost 7 bases to trimming and J lost 0 bases, with 14 bases between them. This CDR3 region has 15 residues. Germline CDR1 reads SGHRS; CDR2 reads YFSETQ.